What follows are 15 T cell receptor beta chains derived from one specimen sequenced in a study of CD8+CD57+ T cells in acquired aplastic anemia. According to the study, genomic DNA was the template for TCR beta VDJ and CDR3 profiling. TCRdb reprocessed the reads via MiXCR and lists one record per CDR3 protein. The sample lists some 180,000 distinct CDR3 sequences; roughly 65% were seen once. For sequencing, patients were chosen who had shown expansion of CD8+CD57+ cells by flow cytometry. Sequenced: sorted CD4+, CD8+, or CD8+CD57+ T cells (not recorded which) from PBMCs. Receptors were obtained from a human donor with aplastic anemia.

DNA of the CDR3: TGTGCCAGCAGCCAAGATCGAGAGACCCAGTACTTC. Translation: CASSQDRETQYF. V usage is TRBV4-2 and J usage is TRBJ2-5; no clear D. The CDR3 has 12 amino acids. Trimming shortened V by 0 bases and J by 4 bases, and 3 bases separated the two germline ends. Germline V gives CDR1 LGHNA, CDR2 YNFKEQ.

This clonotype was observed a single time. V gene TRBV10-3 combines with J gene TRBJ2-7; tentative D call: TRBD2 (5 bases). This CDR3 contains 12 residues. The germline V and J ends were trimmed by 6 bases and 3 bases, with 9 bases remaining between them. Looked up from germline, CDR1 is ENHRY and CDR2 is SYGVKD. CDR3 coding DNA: TGTGCCATCAGGGGGAGCAGCTACGAGCAGTACTTC. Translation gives CAIRGSSYEQYF.

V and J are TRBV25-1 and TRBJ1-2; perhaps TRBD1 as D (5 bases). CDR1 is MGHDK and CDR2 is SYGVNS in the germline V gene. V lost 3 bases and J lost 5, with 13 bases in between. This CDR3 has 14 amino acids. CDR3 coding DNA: TGTGCCAGCAGTGAGGGGGGAGGGATGTATGGCTACACCTTC. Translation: CASSEGGGMYGYTF.

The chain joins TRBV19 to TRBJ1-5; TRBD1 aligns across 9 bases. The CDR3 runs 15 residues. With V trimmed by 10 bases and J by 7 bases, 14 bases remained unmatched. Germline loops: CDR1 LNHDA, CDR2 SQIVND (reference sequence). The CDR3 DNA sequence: TGTGCCACGAAAGAGGGGGGGACAGGGTGGCAGCCCCAGCATTTT. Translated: CATKEGGTGWQPQHF. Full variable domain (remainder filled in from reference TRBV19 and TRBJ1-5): DGGITQSPKYLFRKEGQNVTLSCEQNLNHDAMYWYRQDPGQGLRLIYYSQIVNDFQKGDIAEGYSVSREKKESFPLTVTSAQKNPTAFYLCATKEGGTGWQPQHFGDGTRLSIL.

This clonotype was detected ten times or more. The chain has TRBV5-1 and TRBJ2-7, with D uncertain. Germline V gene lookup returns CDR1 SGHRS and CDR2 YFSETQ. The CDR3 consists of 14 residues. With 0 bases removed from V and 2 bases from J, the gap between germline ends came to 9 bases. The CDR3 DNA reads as TGCGCCAGCAGCTTGGAGGGCGGTGCCTACGAGCAGTACTTC. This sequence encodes CASSLEGGAYEQYF.

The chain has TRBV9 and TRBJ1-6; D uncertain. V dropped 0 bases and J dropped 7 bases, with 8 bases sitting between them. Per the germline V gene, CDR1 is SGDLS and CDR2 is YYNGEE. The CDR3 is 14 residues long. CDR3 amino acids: CASSVEDLNSPLHF. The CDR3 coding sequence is TGTGCCAGCAGCGTAGAGGACTTAAATTCACCCCTCCACTTT.

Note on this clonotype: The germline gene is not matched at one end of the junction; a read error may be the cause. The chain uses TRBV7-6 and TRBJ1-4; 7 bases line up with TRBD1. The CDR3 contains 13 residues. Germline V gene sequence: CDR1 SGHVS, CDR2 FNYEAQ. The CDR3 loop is CASSWTGPEELFF. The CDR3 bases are TGTGCCAGCAGTTGGACAGGCCCTGAAGAACTGTTTTTT.

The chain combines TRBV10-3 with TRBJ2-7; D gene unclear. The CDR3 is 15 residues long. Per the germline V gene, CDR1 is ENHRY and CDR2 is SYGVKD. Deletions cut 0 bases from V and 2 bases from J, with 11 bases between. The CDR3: CAISESQDSTYEQYF. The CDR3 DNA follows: TGTGCCATCAGTGAGTCGCAGGATTCCACCTACGAGCAGTACTTC.

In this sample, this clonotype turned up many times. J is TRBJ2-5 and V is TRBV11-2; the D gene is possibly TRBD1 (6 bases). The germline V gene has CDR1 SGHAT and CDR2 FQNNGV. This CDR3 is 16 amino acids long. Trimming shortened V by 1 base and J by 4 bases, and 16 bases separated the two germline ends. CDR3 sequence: CASSLGPEQGAETQYF. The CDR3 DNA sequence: TGTGCCAGCAGCTTAGGTCCTGAACAGGGTGCAGAGACCCAGTACTTC.

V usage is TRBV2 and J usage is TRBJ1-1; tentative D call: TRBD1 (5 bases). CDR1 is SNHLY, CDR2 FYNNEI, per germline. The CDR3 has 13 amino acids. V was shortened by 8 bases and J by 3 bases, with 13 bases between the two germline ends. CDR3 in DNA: TGTGCCAGCGCGAGACAGAGAGACACTGAAGCTTTCTTT. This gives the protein CASARQRDTEAFF.

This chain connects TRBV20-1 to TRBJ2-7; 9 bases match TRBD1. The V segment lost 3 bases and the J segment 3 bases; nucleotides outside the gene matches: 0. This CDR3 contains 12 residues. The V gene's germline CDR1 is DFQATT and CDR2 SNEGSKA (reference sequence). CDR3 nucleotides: TGCAGTGCTAGGACAGGGGGCTACGAGCAGTACTTC. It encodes CSARTGGYEQYF.

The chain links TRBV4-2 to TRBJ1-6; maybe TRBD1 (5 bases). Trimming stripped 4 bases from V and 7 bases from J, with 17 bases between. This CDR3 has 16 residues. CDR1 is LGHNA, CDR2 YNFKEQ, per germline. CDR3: CASSPGRGEVNSPLHF. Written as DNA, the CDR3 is TGTGCCAGCAGCCCAGGACGGGGGGAAGTAAATTCACCCCTCCACTTT.

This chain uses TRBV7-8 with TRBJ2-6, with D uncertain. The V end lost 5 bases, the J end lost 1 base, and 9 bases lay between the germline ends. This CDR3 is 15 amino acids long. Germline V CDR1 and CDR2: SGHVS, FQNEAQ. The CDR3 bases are TGTGCCAGCAGCCCAGTTTGGTCTGGGGCCAACGTCCTGACTTTC. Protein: CASSPVWSGANVLTF.

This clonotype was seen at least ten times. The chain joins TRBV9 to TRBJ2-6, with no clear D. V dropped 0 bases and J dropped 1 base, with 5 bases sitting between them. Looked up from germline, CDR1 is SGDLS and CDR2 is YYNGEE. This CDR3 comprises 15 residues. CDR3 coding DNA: TGTGCCAGCAGCGTAGGTGGGTCTGGGGCCAACGTCCTGACTTTC. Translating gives CASSVGGSGANVLTF.

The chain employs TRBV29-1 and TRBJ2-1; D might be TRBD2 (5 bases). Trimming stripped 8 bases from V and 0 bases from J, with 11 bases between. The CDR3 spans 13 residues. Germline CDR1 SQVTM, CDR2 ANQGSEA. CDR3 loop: CSLRESSYNEQFF. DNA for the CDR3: TGCAGCCTGAGGGAGAGCTCCTACAATGAGCAGTTCTTC.